This is a list of T cell receptor beta chains from one sample in a study of T cell changes during pregnancy in multiple sclerosis. The data were produced by immunoSEQ multiplex PCR, yet TCRdb's version contains in-frame clones alone and is incomplete. Found here are tens of thousands of clones, 90% to 95% of them singletons; the top ten hold more than 2%. The source was peripheral blood, collected in the second trimester of pregnancy. These receptors came from a female donor with multiple sclerosis, enrolled in a pregnancy study. The conserved cysteine and the conserved F or W are not part of the CDR3 here.

v_gene,CDR3aa
TRBV7-3,ASSTPGDEQF
TRBV19,ASSPTSTFVHEQY
TRBV19,ASSIGGGPGYEQY
TRBV29-1,SVQVVSFEQY
TRBV28,ASSPRYQPQH
TRBV2,ASQIGGGNYGYT
TRBV5-1,ASSLGPTGNRIYGYT
TRBV10-3,AISEPRESEEAF
TRBV13,ASSADRADGYT
TRBV7-9,ASSRQLSTDTQY
TRBV5-1,ASSSSGTGSYNEQF
TRBV9,ASSPRLAGPEEQF
TRBV9,ASSVVSGGAVTQY
TRBV29-1,SVEEDSYGYT
TRBV5-1,ASSVWTGREKLF
TRBV29-1,SVHGLAGVNEQF
TRBV29-1,SVPFDEKLF
TRBV15,ATLSTRGSGEQF
TRBV6-1,ASSEGTTGRLAGKLF
TRBV6-6,ASSLTGDYGYT
TRBV5-5,ASSLAGGVSYGYT
TRBV30,AWTSGGGRGELF
TRBV19,ASSRDRQTYEQY
TRBV5-4,ASSFTRTGELF
TRBV13,ASSFGQGGVETQY
TRBV11-2,ASSLGEGGWNGYT
TRBV29-1,SVVRNEKLF
TRBV2,ASNNDNGYT
TRBV18,ASSRETGTNEKLF
TRBV19,ASSIGDSYNEQF
TRBV5-6,ASSGDSVYGYT
TRBV7-9,ASSPWGGPAEAF
TRBV7-9,ASHDSPGQGYTEAF
TRBV9,ASSANRGPSAPEAF
TRBV28,ASSLVTGHSNQPQH
TRBV6-1,ASSEEGVAFINYGYT
TRBV10-3,AISSDSLNTEAF
TRBV5-8,ASSERIGEGEKLF
TRBV7-9,ASSLAGASGVPQF
TRBV18,ASSPGAGGAYEQY
TRBV6-1,ASRDPDRVYGYT
TRBV5-6,ASSFGVSYNEQF
TRBV6-1,ASLHGWAELF
TRBV9,ASSGPGFFGLETQY
TRBV5-4,ASSMTGWGLQETQY
TRBV7-3,ASSPTGTGYEQY
TRBV6-1,ASRVWGGEQF
TRBV5-1,ASSVVTGEKLF
TRBV6-1,ATLGDSPQGLAQY
TRBV9,ASSVGGQGATEAF